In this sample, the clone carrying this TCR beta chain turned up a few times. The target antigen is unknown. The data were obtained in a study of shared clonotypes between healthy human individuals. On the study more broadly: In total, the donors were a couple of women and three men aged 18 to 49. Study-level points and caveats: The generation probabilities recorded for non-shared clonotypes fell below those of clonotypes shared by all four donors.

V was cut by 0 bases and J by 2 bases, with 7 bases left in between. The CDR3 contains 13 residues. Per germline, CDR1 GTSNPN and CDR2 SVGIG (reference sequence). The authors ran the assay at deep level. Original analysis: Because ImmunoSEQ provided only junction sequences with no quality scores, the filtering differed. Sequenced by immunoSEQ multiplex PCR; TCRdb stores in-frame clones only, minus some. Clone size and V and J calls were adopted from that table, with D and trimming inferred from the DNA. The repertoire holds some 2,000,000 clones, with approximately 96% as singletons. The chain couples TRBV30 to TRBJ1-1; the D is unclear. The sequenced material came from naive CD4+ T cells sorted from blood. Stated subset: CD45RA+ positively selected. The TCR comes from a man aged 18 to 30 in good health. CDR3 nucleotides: TGTGCCTGGAGTGTACTAGCAAACACTGAAGCTTTCTTT. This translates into CAWSVLANTEAFF.